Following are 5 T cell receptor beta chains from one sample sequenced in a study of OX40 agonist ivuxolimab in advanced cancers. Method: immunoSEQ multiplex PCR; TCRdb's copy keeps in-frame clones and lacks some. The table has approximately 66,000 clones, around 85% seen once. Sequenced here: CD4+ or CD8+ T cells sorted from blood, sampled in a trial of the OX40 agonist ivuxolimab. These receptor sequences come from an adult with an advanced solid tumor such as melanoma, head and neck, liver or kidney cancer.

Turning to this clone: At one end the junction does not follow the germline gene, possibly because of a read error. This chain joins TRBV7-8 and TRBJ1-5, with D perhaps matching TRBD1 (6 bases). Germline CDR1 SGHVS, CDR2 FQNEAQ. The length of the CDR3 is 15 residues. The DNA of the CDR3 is TGTGCCGGCAGCTCAAGGGGGATTAGAAATCAGCCCCAGCATTTT. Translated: CAGSSRGIRNQPQHF.

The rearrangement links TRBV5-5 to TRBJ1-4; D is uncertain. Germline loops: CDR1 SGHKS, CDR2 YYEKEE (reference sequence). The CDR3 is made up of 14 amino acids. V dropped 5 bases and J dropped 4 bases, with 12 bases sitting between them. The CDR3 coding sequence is TGTGCCAGCAGGACCGGGAGCAATAATGAAAAACTGTTTTTT. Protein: CASRTGSNNEKLFF.

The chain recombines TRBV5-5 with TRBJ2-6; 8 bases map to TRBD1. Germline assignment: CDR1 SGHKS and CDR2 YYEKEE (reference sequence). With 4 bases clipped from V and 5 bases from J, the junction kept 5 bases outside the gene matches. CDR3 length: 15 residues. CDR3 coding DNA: TGTGCCAGCAGCCCGGACAGGGTGCGGGCCAACGTCCTGACTTTC. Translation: CASSPDRVRANVLTF.

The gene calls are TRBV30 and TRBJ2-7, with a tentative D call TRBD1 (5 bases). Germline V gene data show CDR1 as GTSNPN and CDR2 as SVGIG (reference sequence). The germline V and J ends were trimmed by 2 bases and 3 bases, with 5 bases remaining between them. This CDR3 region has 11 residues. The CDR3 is CAWSTGYEQYF. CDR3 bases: TGTGCCTGGAGTACAGGCTACGAGCAGTACTTC.

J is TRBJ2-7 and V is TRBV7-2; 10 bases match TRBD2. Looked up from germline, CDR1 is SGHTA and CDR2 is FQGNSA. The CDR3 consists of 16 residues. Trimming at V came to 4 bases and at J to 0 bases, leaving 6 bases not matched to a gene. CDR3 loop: CASSSPSGGFSYEQYF. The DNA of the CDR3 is TGTGCCAGCAGCTCACCTAGCGGGGGTTTCTCCTACGAGCAGTACTTC.